The 17 T cell receptor beta chains below come from one sample, sequenced in a study of blood T cells in healthy people across ages. Together with a sample-barcoded 5' primer, a J-beta primer mix was included in a second PCR lasting about 6 to 11 cycles. MiXCR, applied by TCRdb to the 5' RACE reads, yields one record per CDR3 protein. This sample has fewer than 800,000 distinct CDR3 sequences; 45% to 50% occur once, and the top ten carry around a third. Sequencing was performed on blood. The source of these receptors is an older woman in good health.

This clonotype was detected only a few times. The gene calls are TRBV4-3 and TRBJ1-2; D remains ambiguous. Trimming stripped 1 base from V and 5 bases from J, with 17 bases between. The germline gives CDR1 LGHNA, CDR2 YSLEER. This CDR3 is built from 16 residues. CDR3 DNA: TGCGCCAGCAGCCAAGCTCTTTACGAGCCGGCGTATGGCTACACCTTC. Its protein product is CASSQALYEPAYGYTF.

This clonotype was counted a few times. The chain joins TRBV24-1 to TRBJ2-7; 10 bases align to TRBD2. With 3 bases clipped from V and 0 bases from J, the junction kept 7 bases outside the gene matches. Germline loops: CDR1 KGHDR, CDR2 SFDVKD. The CDR3 sequence is 17 residues long. CDR3 nucleotide sequence: TGTGCCACCAGTGATACCCGGACTAGCGGAGCCTCCTACGAGCAGTACTTC. Translating it yields CATSDTRTSGASYEQYF.

This clonotype was seen ten or more times. This chain uses TRBV29-1 with TRBJ2-3; TRBD2 matches 11 bases. The CDR3 extends over 14 amino acids. V shed 7 bases and J 1 base; nucleotides not matched to a gene: 4. CDR1 is SQVTM and CDR2 is ANQGSEA in the germline V gene. CDR3 residues: CSGTSGFGTDTQYF. The CDR3 DNA sequence: TGCAGCGGGACTAGCGGGTTTGGCACAGATACGCAGTATTTT.

This clonotype was detected many times. The rearrangement joins TRBV7-2 to TRBJ2-7; D not resolved. Germline assignment: CDR1 SGHTA and CDR2 FQGNSA. This CDR3 spans 14 amino acids. Between the trimmed V and J ends, which lost 4 bases and 2 bases, there was a span of 12 bases. The CDR3 region is CASSSPGSTYEQYF. For the CDR3, the DNA is TGTGCCAGCAGCTCGCCAGGTTCCACCTACGAGCAGTACTTC.

The chain joins TRBV20-1 to TRBJ2-5; D assignment may be TRBD1 or TRBD2 (5 bases each). The J call is doubtful: the DNA matches TRBJ2-7 better. Germline V gene data show CDR1 as DFQATT and CDR2 as SNEGSKA (reference sequence). This CDR3 spans 13 amino acids. The CDR3 loop is CSARPGSTYEQYF. In DNA, the CDR3 is TGCAGTGCTCGCCCAGGGAGCACCTACGAGCAGTACTTC.

V gene TRBV11-2 combines with J gene TRBJ2-1; D is ambiguous. V lost 1 base and J lost 5, with 3 bases in between. The CDR3 sequence is 12 residues long. CDR1 is SGHAT and CDR2 is FQNNGV in the germline V gene. The CDR3 DNA sequence: TGTGCCAGCAGCTTAGTCCACAATGAGCAGTTCTTC. Residues: CASSLVHNEQFF.

V and J are TRBV4-3 and TRBJ2-7; TRBD1 is a possible D gene (5 bases). Germline V gene lookup returns CDR1 LGHNA and CDR2 YSLEER. The CDR3 runs to 14 residues. The ends were cut back, 4 bases at V and 1 base at J, with 11 bases in the middle. This chain's CDR3 is CASSLQVASYEQYF. CDR3 bases: TGCGCCAGCAGCCTACAGGTCGCATCCTACGAGCAGTACTTC.

This clonotype was seen only once. The germline gene is not matched at one end of the junction; a read error may be the cause. This chain links TRBV9 with TRBJ2-3, with 8 bases that match TRBD2. Germline CDR1 reads SGDLS; CDR2 reads YYNGEE. The length of the CDR3 is 16 residues. In DNA form, the CDR3 reads TGTACCAGCAGCGTAGGTTCCAGCGGGAGTACAGATACGCAGTATTTT. Translated, it gives CTSSVGSSGSTDTQYF.

V usage is TRBV6-6 and J usage is TRBJ2-7; 9 bases are shared with TRBD2. This CDR3 comprises 17 residues. Trimming removed 2 bases from V and 3 bases from J; junction bases left unmatched: 11. CDR1 and CDR2 from the germline V gene are MNHNY and SVGAGI (reference sequence). CDR3 residues: CASSYRVRETSGYEQYF. CDR3 in DNA: TGTGCCAGCAGTTACCGGGTTCGGGAGACTAGCGGCTACGAGCAGTACTTC.

This sequence joins TRBV7-2 and TRBJ1-6; D ambiguous. Germline V lookup: CDR1 SGHTA, CDR2 FQGNSA. The germline V and J ends were trimmed by 2 bases and 10 bases, with 12 bases remaining between them. There are 14 residues in the CDR3. The CDR3 loop reads CASSLNQARSPLHF. CDR3 in DNA: TGTGCCAGCAGCTTAAACCAGGCCAGATCACCCCTCCACTTT.

A few counts support this clonotype. The chain combines TRBV5-1 with TRBJ2-5; 7 bases match TRBD2. The CDR3 contains 15 residues. Germline loops: CDR1 SGHRS, CDR2 YFSETQ. Trimming took 4 bases from V and 4 from J; bases not matched to a gene: 10. The CDR3 is CASSAQLGGIETQYF. In nucleotides, the CDR3 is TGCGCCAGCAGCGCTCAGCTGGGGGGGATAGAGACCCAGTACTTC.

V is TRBV29-1 and J is TRBJ2-1, with unresolved D. Germline CDR1 reads SQVTM; CDR2 reads ANQGSEA. V lost 6 bases, J lost 0 bases, and 9 bases lay in between. This CDR3 is built from 13 residues. The CDR3 reads CSVGASSYNEQFF. For the CDR3, the DNA is TGCAGCGTCGGTGCGAGCTCCTACAATGAGCAGTTCTTC.

This clonotype was counted a few times. The V gene is TRBV20-1, the J gene TRBJ2-5; TRBD1 aligns across 8 bases. Germline-derived CDR1 and CDR2 are DFQATT and SNEGSKA (reference sequence). J was trimmed by 3 bases and V by 0 bases; bases with no gene match: 6. CDR3 length: 15 residues. The CDR3 nucleotides are TGCAGTGCTAGAGACCCGAGGGACAGGAAAGAGACCCAGTACTTC. As protein: CSARDPRDRKETQYF.

V gene TRBV2 combines with J gene TRBJ1-2; D gene ambiguous. The CDR3 covers 13 residues. V lost 7 bases to trimming and J lost 1 base, with 10 bases between them. Germline V gene data show CDR1 as SNHLY and CDR2 as FYNNEI. This CDR3 is CASMAERNYGYTF. CDR3 DNA sequence: TGTGCCAGCATGGCAGAACGTAACTATGGCTACACCTTC.

V gene TRBV5-1 combines with J gene TRBJ2-3, with D possibly TRBD2 on 6 matching bases. The CDR3 consists of 15 residues. Germline V lookup: CDR1 SGHRS, CDR2 YFSETQ. Trimming cost V 3 bases and J 5 bases, with 16 bases left between them. The CDR3 bases are TGCGCCAGCAGCTCGCTTGCGGGAAGGATAGATACGCAGTATTTT. This gives the protein CASSSLAGRIDTQYF.

This clonotype was picked up many times. CDR3 in amino acids: CASTSDRREKLFF. Written as DNA, the CDR3 is TGTGCCAGCACCTCGGACCGGAGGGAAAAACTGTTTTTT. The rearrangement links TRBV7-9 to TRBJ1-4; D is unclear. Trimming removed 7 bases at V and 8 bases at J, with 14 bases between. The V gene's germline CDR1 is SEHNR and CDR2 FQNEAQ (reference sequence). The CDR3 contains 13 residues.

This clonotype was observed a handful of times. The chain joins TRBV28 to TRBJ2-5; D gene unclear. In germline, CDR1 is MDHEN, CDR2 SYDVKM. The CDR3 spans 14 residues. Trimming stripped 5 bases from V and 4 bases from J, with 14 bases between. The CDR3 reads CASSPGPMGETQYF. The CDR3 DNA sequence: TGTGCCAGCAGTCCGGGCCCGATGGGAGAGACCCAGTACTTC. The whole variable domain, remainder taken from reference TRBV28 and TRBJ2-5, is DVKVTQSSRYLVKRTGEKVFLECVQDMDHENMFWYRQDPGLGLRLIYFSYDVKMKEKGDIPEGYSVSREKKERFSLILESASTNQTSMYLCASSPGPMGETQYFGPGTRLLVL.